The present T cell receptor beta chain was sequenced within a study of OX40 agonist ivuxolimab in advanced cancers. On the study more broadly: Six ivuxolimab dose levels, 0.01 to 10 mg/kg, were given intravenously every 2 weeks.

The CDR3 is 14 residues long. CDR1 is KGHSH, CDR2 LQKENI, per germline. The ends were cut back, 3 bases at V and 1 base at J, with 7 bases in the middle. Sequencing used immunoSEQ multiplex PCR; TCRdb keeps in-frame clones, though not all of them. Of 50,000 to 70,000 clones listed, nearly 90% are singletons. This TCR derives from an adult with an advanced solid tumor such as melanoma, head and neck, liver or kidney cancer. The material sequenced was CD4+ or CD8+ T cells sorted from blood, taken in a trial of the OX40 agonist ivuxolimab. This rearrangement joins TRBV18 to TRBJ2-1; no reliable D call. The CDR3 loop reads CASSPTFSYNEQFF. The CDR3 DNA sequence: TGTGCCAGCTCACCTACGTTTTCCTACAATGAGCAGTTCTTC.